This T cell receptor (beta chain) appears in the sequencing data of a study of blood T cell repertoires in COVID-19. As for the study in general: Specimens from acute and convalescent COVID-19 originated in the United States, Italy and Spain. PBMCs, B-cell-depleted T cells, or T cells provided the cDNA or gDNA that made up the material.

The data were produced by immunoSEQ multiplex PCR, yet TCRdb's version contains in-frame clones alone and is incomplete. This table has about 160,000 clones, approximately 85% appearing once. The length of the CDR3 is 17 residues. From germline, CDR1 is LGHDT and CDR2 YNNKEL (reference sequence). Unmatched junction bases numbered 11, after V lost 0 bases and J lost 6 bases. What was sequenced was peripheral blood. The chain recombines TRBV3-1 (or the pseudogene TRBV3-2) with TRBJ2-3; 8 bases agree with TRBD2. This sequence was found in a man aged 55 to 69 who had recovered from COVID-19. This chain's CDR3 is CASSQDTGGGPYDTQYF. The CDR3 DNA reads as TGTGCCAGCAGCCAAGATACGGGGGGGGGCCCCTACGATACGCAGTATTTT.